Following are 10 T cell receptor beta chains from one sample sequenced in a study of blood T cell repertoires in COVID-19 (dated by TCRdb to the early 2020s). Library method: the immunoSEQ multiplex PCR assay. TCRdb carries this immuneACCESS record with in-frame sequences only. Its versions omit some clonotypes, under half of them owing to an unresolved V gene in the studies checked, with the rest unexplained. The sample contains about 210,000 clones, over 70% of them found a single time. Together, the top ten hold roughly 6.7% of the sample. Material: peripheral blood. These TCRs come from a woman between 70 and 85 years old with acute or convalescent COVID-19.

This chain joins TRBV5-8 and TRBJ2-1; the match to TRBD2 covers 9 bases. Germline V lookup: CDR1 SGHTS, CDR2 YDEGEE. V shed 0 bases, J shed 6 bases, and the junction held 7 bases outside the gene matches. This CDR3 has 16 amino acids. The CDR3 loop is CASSLVGTSRVNEQFF. The CDR3, as DNA: TGTGCCAGCAGCTTGGTGGGGACTAGCCGGGTCAATGAGCAGTTCTTC. Filled out from reference TRBV5-8 and TRBJ2-1, the complete variable domain reads EAGVTQSPTHLIKTRGQQATLRCSPISGHTSVYWYQQALGLGLQFLLWYDEGEERNRGNFPPRFSGRQFPNYSSELNVNALELEDSALYLCASSLVGTSRVNEQFFGPGTRLTVL.

J is TRBJ2-7 and V is TRBV7-9, with D possibly matching TRBD1 (6 bases). CDR1 and CDR2 from the germline V gene are SEHNR and FQNEAQ (reference sequence). This CDR3 is 14 amino acids long. The ends were cut back, 3 bases at V and 3 bases at J, with 12 bases in the middle. DNA for the CDR3: TGTGCCAGCAGCTTCGGACAGCCAAGCTACGAGCAGTACTTC. Its translation is CASSFGQPSYEQYF.

The V and J genes are TRBV5-6 and TRBJ1-3; 7 bases fit TRBD1. Germline V gene data show CDR1 as SGHDT and CDR2 as YYEEEE. The V and J ends lost 4 bases and 1 base, in that order; junction bases with no gene match: 5. The CDR3 consists of 15 residues. CDR3 sequence reads: CASSRQGSSGNTIYF. DNA for the CDR3: TGTGCCAGCAGCCGACAGGGTTCTTCTGGAAACACCATATATTTT.

This chain links TRBV29-1 with TRBJ2-6; TRBD1 is a possible D gene (7 bases). The CDR3 is 17 residues long. Trimming took 1 base from V and 1 from J, leaving 14 bases between them. CDR1 is SQVTM, CDR2 ANQGSEA, per germline. In DNA form, the CDR3 reads TGCAGCGTTGAAGGTCCAGGGGGGAAATCTGGGGCCAACGTCCTGACTTTC. It is translated as CSVEGPGGKSGANVLTF. Full variable domain (remainder filled in from reference TRBV29-1 and TRBJ2-6): SAVISQKPSRDICQRGTSLTIQCQVDSQVTMMFWYRQQPGQSLTLIATANQGSEATYESGFVIDKFPISRPNLTFSTLTVSNMSPEDSSIYLCSVEGPGGKSGANVLTFGAGSRLTVL.

This chain uses TRBV15 with TRBJ2-1, with D unclear. From germline, CDR1 is LNHNV and CDR2 YYDKDF (reference sequence). The CDR3 has 13 amino acids. Trimming left V 5 bases short and J 6 bases short, with 11 bases between. This CDR3 is CATSLGPANEQFF. The CDR3 DNA reads as TGTGCCACCAGCCTCGGTCCCGCCAATGAGCAGTTCTTC. Full variable domain (remainder filled in from reference TRBV15 and TRBJ2-1): DAMVIQNPRYQVTQFGKPVTLSCSQTLNHNVMYWYQQKSSQAPKLLFHYYDKDFNNEADTPDNFQSRRPNTSFCFLDIRSPGLGDTAMYLCATSLGPANEQFFGPGTRLTVL.

The gene calls are TRBV2 and TRBJ2-5; D may be TRBD2 (6 bases). Trimming removed 6 bases from V and 2 bases from J, with 16 bases in between. Looked up from germline, CDR1 is SNHLY and CDR2 is FYNNEI. CDR3 length equals 15 residues. The DNA of the CDR3 is TGTGCCAGCAGAGCGCGGGACGCGCGGCAAGAGACCCAGTACTTC. This sequence encodes CASRARDARQETQYF.

V usage is TRBV4-3 and J usage is TRBJ2-5, with TRBD2 matching over 13 bases. CDR1 and CDR2 (germline): LGHNA, YSLEER. Trimming removed 5 bases from V and 3 bases from J; junction bases left unmatched: 18. The CDR3 is 20 residues long. CDR3 sequence (DNA): TGCGCCAGCAGCTTACGTTATGGACTAGCGGGGGTCGAACCTGAAGAGACCCAGTACTTC. Its translation is CASSLRYGLAGVEPEETQYF.

The chain links TRBV3-1 (or the pseudogene TRBV3-2) to TRBJ1-1, with a possible D match to TRBD1 (5 bases). The germline gives CDR1 LGHDT, CDR2 YNNKEL (reference sequence). Trimming took off 4 bases at V and 1 base at J, with 13 bases between the two ends. The CDR3 runs 15 residues. As DNA, the CDR3 is TGTGCCAGCAGCCGGCTCGACAGAGGGAACACTGAAGCTTTCTTT. Its protein product is CASSRLDRGNTEAFF.

V gene TRBV15 combines with J gene TRBJ1-5; 10 bases agree with TRBD1. The CDR3 totals 16 residues. J lost 7 bases, V lost 6 bases, and 12 bases had no gene match. Germline CDR1 is LNHNV and CDR2 is YYDKDF (reference sequence). CDR3 region: CATRDRGDGTGQPQHF. The DNA of the CDR3 is TGTGCCACCAGGGACAGGGGGGATGGTACGGGACAGCCCCAGCATTTT.

The chain couples TRBV24-1 to TRBJ2-5; TRBD1 is a possible D gene (6 bases). In germline, CDR1 is KGHDR, CDR2 SFDVKD. V was trimmed by 4 bases and J by 3 bases, leaving 14 bases between them. CDR3 length: 15 amino acids. The CDR3 is CATSDPDRREETQYF. CDR3 nucleotide sequence: TGTGCCACCAGTGACCCAGACAGGCGGGAAGAGACCCAGTACTTC.